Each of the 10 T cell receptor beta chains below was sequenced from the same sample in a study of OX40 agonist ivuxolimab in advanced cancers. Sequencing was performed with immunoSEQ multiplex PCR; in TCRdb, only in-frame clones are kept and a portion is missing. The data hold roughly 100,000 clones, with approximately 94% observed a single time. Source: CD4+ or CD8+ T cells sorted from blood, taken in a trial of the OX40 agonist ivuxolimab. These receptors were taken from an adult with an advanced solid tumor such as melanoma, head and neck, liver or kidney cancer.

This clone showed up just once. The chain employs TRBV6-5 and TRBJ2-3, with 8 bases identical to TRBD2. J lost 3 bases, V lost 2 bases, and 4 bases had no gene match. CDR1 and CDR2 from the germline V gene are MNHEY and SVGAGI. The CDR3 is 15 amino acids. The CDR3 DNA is TGTGCCAGCAGTTACGGTACGGGAGGGACAGATACGCAGTATTTT. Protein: CASSYGTGGTDTQYF.

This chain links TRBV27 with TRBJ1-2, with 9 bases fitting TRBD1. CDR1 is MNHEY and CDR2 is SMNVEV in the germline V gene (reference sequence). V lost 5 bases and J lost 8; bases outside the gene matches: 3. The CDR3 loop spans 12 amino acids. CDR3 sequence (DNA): TGTGCCAGCAGTGGGGACAGGGCGGGCTACACCTTC. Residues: CASSGDRAGYTF.

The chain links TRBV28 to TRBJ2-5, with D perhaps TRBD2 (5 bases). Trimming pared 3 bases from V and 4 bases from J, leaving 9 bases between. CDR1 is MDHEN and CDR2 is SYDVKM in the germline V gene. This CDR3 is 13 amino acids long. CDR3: CASSFRGLETQYF. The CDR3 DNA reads TGTGCCAGCAGTTTCCGGGGTCTAGAGACCCAGTACTTC.

CDR3 region: CASSLTGRHYEQYF. DNA of the CDR3: TGTGCCAGCAGCCTGACTGGGAGGCACTACGAGCAGTACTTC. The chain combines TRBV28 with TRBJ2-7, with D perhaps TRBD2 (6 bases). This CDR3 has 14 residues. V gave up 6 bases and J gave up 3 bases, with 15 bases separating them. Per the germline V gene, CDR1 is MDHEN and CDR2 is SYDVKM.

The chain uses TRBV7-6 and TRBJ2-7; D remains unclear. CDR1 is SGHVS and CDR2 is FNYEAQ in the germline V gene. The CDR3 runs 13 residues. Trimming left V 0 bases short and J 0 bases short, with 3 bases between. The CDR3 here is CASSLAGSYEQYF. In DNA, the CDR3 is TGTGCCAGCAGCTTAGCGGGCTCCTACGAGCAGTACTTC.

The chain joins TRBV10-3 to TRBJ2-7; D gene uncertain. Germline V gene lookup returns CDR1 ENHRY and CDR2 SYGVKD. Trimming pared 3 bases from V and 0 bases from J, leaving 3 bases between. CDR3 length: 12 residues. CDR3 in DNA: TGTGCCATCAGTGACGCCTCCTACGAGCAGTACTTC. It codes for CAISDASYEQYF.

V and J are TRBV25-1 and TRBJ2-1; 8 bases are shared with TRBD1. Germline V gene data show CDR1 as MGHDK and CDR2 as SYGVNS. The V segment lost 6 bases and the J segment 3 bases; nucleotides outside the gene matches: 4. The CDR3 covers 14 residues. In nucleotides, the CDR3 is TGTGCCAGCAGAGACAGGGGAGACTACAATGAGCAGTTCTTC. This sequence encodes CASRDRGDYNEQFF.

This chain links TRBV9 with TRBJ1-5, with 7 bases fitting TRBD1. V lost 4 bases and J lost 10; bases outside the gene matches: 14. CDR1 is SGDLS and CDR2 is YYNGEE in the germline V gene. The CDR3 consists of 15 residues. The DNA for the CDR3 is TGTGCCAGCAGCTCCCGGGACAGCGGGGGGGAACCCCAGCATTTT. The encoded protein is CASSSRDSGGEPQHF.

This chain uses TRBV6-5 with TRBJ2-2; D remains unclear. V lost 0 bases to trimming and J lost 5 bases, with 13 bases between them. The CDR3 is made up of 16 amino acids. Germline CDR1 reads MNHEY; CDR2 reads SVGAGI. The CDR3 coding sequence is TGTGCCAGCAGTTACTCGACGGTCCTGCGTACCGGGGAGCTGTTTTTT. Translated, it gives CASSYSTVLRTGELFF.

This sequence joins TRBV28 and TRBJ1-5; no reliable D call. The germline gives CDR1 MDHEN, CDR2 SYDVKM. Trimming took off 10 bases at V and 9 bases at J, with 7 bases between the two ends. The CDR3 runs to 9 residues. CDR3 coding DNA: TGTGCCACCGGAGGGCCCCAGCATTTT. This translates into CATGGPQHF.